Each of the 15 T cell receptor beta chains below was sequenced from the same sample in a study of cytomegalovirus exposure and HLA in healthy donors (TCRdb year 2017). The library was obtained by the immunoSEQ multiplex PCR assay. The multiplex PCR relied on a mix of 60 forward primers for TCR Vbeta segments and 13 reverse primers for TCR Jbeta segments. The immuneACCESS repertoire file appears here via TCRdb, limited to in-frame rearrangements. These files lack a portion of the clones; in checked studies, under half of the deficit traces to unresolved V genes, and the cause of the others is not known. This sample gives approximately 100,000 clones in total; 65% to 80% of them show up just once. Roughly 3.9% of the sample is taken by the ten largest. Source material: PBMCs. Receptor source: a man aged 55 to 69 in good health and CMV-seronegative.

The CDR3: CAWSVRGVHYEQYF. Here the CDR3 DNA reads TGTGCCTGGAGTGTACGAGGTGTACACTACGAGCAGTACTTC. This chain joins TRBV30 and TRBJ2-7; unclear D gene. The CDR3 length is 14 residues. V lost 0 bases and J 3 bases, leaving 12 bases between the germline ends. The V gene's germline CDR1 is GTSNPN and CDR2 SVGIG (reference sequence).

This rearrangement joins TRBV5-5 to TRBJ1-1; 9 nucleotides match TRBD1. Germline V lookup: CDR1 SGHKS, CDR2 YYEKEE (reference sequence). The CDR3 has 14 residues. Germline trimming cut 2 bases from V and 11 bases from J; bases unmatched to any gene: 10. The CDR3 region has the DNA TGTGCCAGCAGCTTCCGGGACAGGGTAGGTGGGGCTTTCTTT. Protein sequence: CASSFRDRVGGAFF.

This chain connects TRBV7-6 to TRBJ2-3; 7 bases line up with TRBD2. This CDR3 comprises 15 residues. With V trimmed by 5 bases and J by 2 bases, 7 bases remained unmatched. Per germline, CDR1 SGHVS and CDR2 FNYEAQ. The CDR3 loop is CASSRAGTYTDTQYF. In nucleotides, the CDR3 is TGTGCCAGCAGCCGAGCGGGGACGTACACAGATACGCAGTATTTT.

The CDR3 loop is CASAEGVSTGELFF. The CDR3 DNA reads as TGCGCCAGCGCGGAAGGTGTAAGCACCGGGGAGCTGTTTTTT. J is TRBJ2-2 and V is TRBV5-1; D is ambiguous. Germline CDR1 SGHRS, CDR2 YFSETQ. V was clipped by 7 bases and J by 4 bases, with 14 bases between them. The CDR3 contains 14 residues.

The chain links TRBV5-1 to TRBJ1-2, with D hard to call. This CDR3 contains 12 residues. Germline CDR1 reads SGHRS; CDR2 reads YFSETQ. Trimming removed 4 bases from V and 7 bases from J, with 11 bases in between. The CDR3 is CASSMDLGGYTF. In DNA, the CDR3 is TGCGCCAGCAGCATGGACCTAGGTGGCTACACCTTC.

This clone was counted only a few times. The chain joins TRBV12-2 to TRBJ2-5; TRBD1 is the table's D call and was not checked against the DNA. The J call may be mistaken, given a closer DNA end match to TRBJ2-7. TRBV12-2 is a pseudogene segment. This CDR3 is 17 amino acids long. The CDR3 protein is CASRLWWPQGLSYEQYF. CDR3 nucleotide sequence: TGTGCAAGTCGCTTATGGTGGCCACAGGGCCTCTCCTACGAGCAGTACTTC.

The V gene is TRBV5-1, the J gene TRBJ2-5, with 9 bases that match TRBD1. After removal of 4 bases from V and 4 bases from J, the junction contained 8 bases not matched to a gene. Germline assignment: CDR1 SGHRS and CDR2 YFSETQ. This CDR3 spans 15 amino acids. CDR3 in amino acids: CASSRGDRAGETQYF. CDR3 nucleotides: TGCGCCAGCAGCCGCGGGGACAGGGCGGGAGAGACCCAGTACTTC.

V gene TRBV19 combines with J gene TRBJ1-1; 7 nucleotides match TRBD1. CDR3 length equals 13 residues. J lost 11 bases, V lost 4 bases, and 10 bases had no gene match. CDR1 LNHDA and CDR2 SQIVND come from the germline V gene (reference sequence). CDR3 sequence reads: CASSTPDRAGAFF. In DNA form, the CDR3 reads TGTGCCAGTAGTACCCCCGACAGGGCGGGCGCTTTCTTT.

The chain is built from TRBV5-1 and TRBJ2-1; D gene unclear. CDR1 and CDR2 (germline): SGHRS, YFSETQ. The CDR3 is made up of 14 amino acids. Deletions cut 4 bases from V and 2 bases from J, with 10 bases between. In DNA, the CDR3 is TGCGCCAGCAGCCCCCGAGGTACCTACAATGAGCAGTTCTTC. Its protein is CASSPRGTYNEQFF.

V is TRBV10-1 and J is TRBJ2-1, with 9 nucleotides matching TRBD1. V lost 7 bases and J lost 4; bases outside the gene matches: 23. Germline assignment: CDR1 WNHNN and CDR2 SYGVQD (reference sequence). The CDR3 consists of 20 residues. The CDR3 bases are TGCGCCAGCACCGGCGGGGCGGGACAGGGTAGGATGGGGATTTACAATGAGCAGTTCTTC. Protein product: CASTGGAGQGRMGIYNEQFF.

The gene calls are TRBV7-7 and TRBJ2-5; 12 bases map to TRBD2. The length of the CDR3 is 16 residues. Germline V gene sequence: CDR1 SSHAT, CDR2 FNYEAQ (reference sequence). V shed 5 bases, J shed 2 bases, and the junction held 6 bases outside the gene matches. This chain's CDR3 is CASSPGGLAGQETQYF. CDR3 in DNA: TGTGCCAGCAGCCCGGGAGGACTAGCGGGGCAAGAGACCCAGTACTTC. The variable domain in full, completed from reference TRBV7-7 and TRBJ2-5, reads GAGVSQSPRYKVTKRGQDVTLRCDPISSHATLYWYQQALGQGPEFLTYFNYEAQPDKSGLPSDRFSAERPEGSISTLTIQRTEQRDSAMYRCASSPGGLAGQETQYFGPGTRLLVL.

This chain joins TRBV7-2 and TRBJ2-7; D possibly corresponds to TRBD1 (6 bases). Trimming cost V 5 bases and J 7 bases, with 15 bases left between them. The CDR3 totals 13 residues. Per the germline V gene, CDR1 is SGHTA and CDR2 is FQGNSA. The chain's CDR3 is CASSAQGFREQYF. CDR3 DNA sequence: TGTGCCAGCAGCGCCCAGGGGTTTAGGGAGCAGTACTTC.

The V gene is TRBV16, the J gene TRBJ1-5; 10 bases align to TRBD1. The germline V gene encodes CDR1 KGHSY and CDR2 FQNENV. This CDR3 is built from 18 residues. V was pared by 2 bases and J by 0 bases, with 7 bases of the junction left unmatched. The CDR3 here is CASSQDRDRGISNQPQHF. CDR3 nucleotide sequence: TGTGCCAGCAGCCAAGATCGGGACAGGGGAATTAGCAATCAGCCCCAGCATTTT.

Concerning this clone: The junction and the germline gene differ at one end; a read error may be behind it. This specimen includes other DNA sequences encoding the same CDR3. The V call is TRBV7-2, the J call TRBJ1-4; 9 nucleotides agree with TRBD1. Germline lookup yields CDR1 SGHTA and CDR2 FQGNSA. CDR3 length: 15 amino acids. CDR3 region: CASSLSGTGYEKLFF. CDR3 nucleotides: TGCGCCAGCAGCTTAAGTGGGACAGGGTATGAAAAACTGTTTTTT.

V usage is TRBV6-5 and J usage is TRBJ1-6; tentative D call: TRBD1 (5 bases). This CDR3 contains 13 residues. The V gene lost 7 bases and the J gene lost 9 bases, with 13 bases spanning the gap. The germline CDR1 and CDR2 sequences are MNHEY and SVGAGI. For the CDR3, the DNA is TGTGCCAGCACCCGGGGGACGGCTTCACCCCTCCACTTT. It specifies CASTRGTASPLHF.